This T cell receptor (beta chain) originates from a study of cytomegalovirus exposure and HLA in healthy donors. Findings of the study overall: An analysis was carried out later, and it reportedly showed fewer N-insertions in an Asian-associated ancestry cluster than the roughly 670-donor mean.

The CDR3 totals 14 residues. V lost 4 bases, J lost 0 bases, and 3 bases stayed unmatched. The V gene's germline CDR1 is SGHRS and CDR2 YFSETQ. In regard to this clone: Antigen specificity is unknown.

PCR involved 60 Vbeta and 13 Jbeta primers. Sequenced by immunoSEQ multiplex PCR; TCRdb stores in-frame clones only, minus some. The sample lists 95,000 to 100,000 clones, roughly 74% occurring once. Sequencing was performed on PBMCs. The sequence came from a middle-aged woman in good health and CMV-seronegative. This chain links TRBV5-1 with TRBJ2-7; 8 nucleotides align to TRBD1. CDR3 bases: TGCGCCAGCAGCAAAGGGACAGGCTCCTACGAGCAGTACTTC. Its translation: CASSKGTGSYEQYF.